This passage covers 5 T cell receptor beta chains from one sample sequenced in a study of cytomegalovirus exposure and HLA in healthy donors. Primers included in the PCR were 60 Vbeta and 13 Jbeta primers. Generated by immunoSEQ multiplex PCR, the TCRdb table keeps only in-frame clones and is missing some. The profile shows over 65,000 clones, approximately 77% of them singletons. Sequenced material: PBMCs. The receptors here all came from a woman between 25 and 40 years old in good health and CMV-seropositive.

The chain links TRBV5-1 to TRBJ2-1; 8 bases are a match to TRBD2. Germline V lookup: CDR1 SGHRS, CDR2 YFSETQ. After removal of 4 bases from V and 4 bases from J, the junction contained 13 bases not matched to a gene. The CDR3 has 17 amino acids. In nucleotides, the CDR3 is TGCGCCAGCAGCCCTCTCACCCTACCGGGGGGGTACAATGAGCAGTTCTTC. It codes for CASSPLTLPGGYNEQFF.

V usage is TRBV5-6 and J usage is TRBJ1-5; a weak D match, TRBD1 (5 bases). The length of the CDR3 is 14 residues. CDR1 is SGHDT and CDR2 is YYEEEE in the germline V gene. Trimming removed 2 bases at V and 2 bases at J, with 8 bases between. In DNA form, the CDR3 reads TGTGCCAGCAGCTTTTGGGGGGGCAATCAGCCCCAGCATTTT. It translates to CASSFWGGNQPQHF.

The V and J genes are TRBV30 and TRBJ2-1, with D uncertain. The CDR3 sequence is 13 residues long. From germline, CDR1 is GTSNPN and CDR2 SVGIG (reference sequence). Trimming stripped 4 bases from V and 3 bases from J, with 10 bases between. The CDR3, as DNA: TGTGCCTGGAATGGCGGAAACTACAATGAGCAGTTCTTC. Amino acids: CAWNGGNYNEQFF.

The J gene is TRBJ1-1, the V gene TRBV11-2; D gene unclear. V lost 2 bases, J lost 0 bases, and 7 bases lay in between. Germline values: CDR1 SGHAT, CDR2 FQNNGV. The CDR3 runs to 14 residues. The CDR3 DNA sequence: TGTGCCAGCAGCTTAAGAGGGATGAACACTGAAGCTTTCTTT. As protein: CASSLRGMNTEAFF. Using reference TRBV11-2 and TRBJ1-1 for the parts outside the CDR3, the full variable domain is EAGVAQSPRYKIIEKRQSVAFWCNPISGHATLYWYQQILGQGPKLLIQFQNNGVVDDSQLPKDRFSAERLKGVDSTLKIQPAKLEDSAVYLCASSLRGMNTEAFFGQGTRLTVV.

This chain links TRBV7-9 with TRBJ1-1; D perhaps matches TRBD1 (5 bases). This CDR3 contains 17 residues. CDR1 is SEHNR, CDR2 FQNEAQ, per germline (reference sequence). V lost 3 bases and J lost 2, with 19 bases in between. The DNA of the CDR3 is TGTGCCAGCAGCTTCCTGGCAGGGCAAAGAGGAAACACTGAAGCTTTCTTT. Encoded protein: CASSFLAGQRGNTEAFF.